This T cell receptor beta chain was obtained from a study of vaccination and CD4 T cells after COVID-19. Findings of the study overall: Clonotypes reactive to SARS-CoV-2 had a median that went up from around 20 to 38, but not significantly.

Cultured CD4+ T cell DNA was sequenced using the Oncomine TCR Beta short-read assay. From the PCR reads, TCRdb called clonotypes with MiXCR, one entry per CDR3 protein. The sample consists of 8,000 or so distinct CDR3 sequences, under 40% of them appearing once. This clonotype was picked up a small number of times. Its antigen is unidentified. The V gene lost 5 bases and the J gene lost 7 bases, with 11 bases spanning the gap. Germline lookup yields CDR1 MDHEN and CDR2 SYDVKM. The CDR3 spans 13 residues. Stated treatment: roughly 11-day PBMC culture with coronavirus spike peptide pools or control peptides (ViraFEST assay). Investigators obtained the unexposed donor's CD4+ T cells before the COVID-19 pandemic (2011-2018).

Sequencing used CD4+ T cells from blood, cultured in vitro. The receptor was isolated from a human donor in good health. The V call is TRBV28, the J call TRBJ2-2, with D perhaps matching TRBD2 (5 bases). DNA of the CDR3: TGTGCCAGCAGTCCTCTCGCGGGCGGGGAGCTGTTTTTT. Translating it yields CASSPLAGGELFF.